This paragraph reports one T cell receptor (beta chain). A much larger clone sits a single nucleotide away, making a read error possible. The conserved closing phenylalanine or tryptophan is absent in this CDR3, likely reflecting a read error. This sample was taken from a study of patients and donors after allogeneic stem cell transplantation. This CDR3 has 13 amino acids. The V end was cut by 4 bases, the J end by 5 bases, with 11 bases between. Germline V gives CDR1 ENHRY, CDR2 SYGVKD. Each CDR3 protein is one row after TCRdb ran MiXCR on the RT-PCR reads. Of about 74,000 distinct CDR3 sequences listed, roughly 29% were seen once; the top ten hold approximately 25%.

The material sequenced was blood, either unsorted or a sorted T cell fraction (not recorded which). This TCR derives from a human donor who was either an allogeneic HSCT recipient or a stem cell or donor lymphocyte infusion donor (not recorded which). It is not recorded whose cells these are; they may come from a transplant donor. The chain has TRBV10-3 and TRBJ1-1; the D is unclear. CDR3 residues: CAISVRGGTEAFL. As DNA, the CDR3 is TGTGCCATCAGTGTCCGCGGCGGAACTGAAGCTTTCTTG.